Below, 31 T cell receptor beta chains from the same sample are listed, as sequenced in a study of shared clonotypes between healthy human individuals. The assay was immunoSEQ multiplex PCR, and TCRdb's table has in-frame clones only and misses some. The table includes about 510,000 clones, 75% to 80% detected once. Sequenced material: PBMCs. All receptors come from a middle-aged woman in good health. Some clones in this sample may be carry-over from other donors' samples.

V usage is TRBV7-8 and J usage is TRBJ2-1; 7 bases are a match to TRBD2. The CDR3 covers 15 residues. Germline-derived CDR1 and CDR2 are SGHVS and FQNEAQ. J gave up 9 bases and V 1 base, and 9 bases lay outside the gene matches. The CDR3 DNA reads TGTGCCAGCAGCTTAGAGGGACTACTCTCTTCTGAGCAGTTCTTC. This codes for CASSLEGLLSSEQFF.

The chain carries TRBV2 and TRBJ2-1; D unresolved. This CDR3 comprises 16 residues. Germline lookup yields CDR1 SNHLY and CDR2 FYNNEI. Trimming removed 5 bases at V and 0 bases at J, with 14 bases between. The CDR3 loop reads CASSQDGVDSYNEQFF. DNA of the CDR3: TGTGCCAGCAGTCAGGACGGAGTAGACTCCTACAATGAGCAGTTCTTC.

This clone was recorded a few times. This chain joins TRBV7-9 and TRBJ1-5; no reliable D call. The CDR3 contains 17 residues. Germline CDR1 SEHNR, CDR2 FQNEAQ (reference sequence). V was trimmed by 0 bases and J by 4 bases, leaving 16 bases between them. CDR3 nucleotides: TGTGCCAGCAGCTTAGCTAGGCCAGGACGGGAGAATCAGCCCCAGCATTTT. Amino acids: CASSLARPGRENQPQHF.

This chain connects TRBV6-5 to TRBJ2-1; TRBD2 matches 11 bases. The CDR3 contains 15 residues. Per the germline V gene, CDR1 is MNHEY and CDR2 is SVGAGI. V trimming: 5 bases; J trimming: 4 bases; junction bases outside the gene matches: 4. The CDR3 coding sequence is TGTGCCAGCAGTCGGGGACTAGCGGTGTACAATGAGCAGTTCTTC. Translated, it gives CASSRGLAVYNEQFF.

This clone turned up a few times. The chain has TRBV5-4 and TRBJ2-2; 8 nucleotides agree with TRBD1. CDR3 length: 16 amino acids. J lost 3 bases, V lost 4 bases, and 8 bases had no gene match. Per germline, CDR1 SGHNT and CDR2 YYREEE (reference sequence). CDR3 sequence: CASSRGDRLDTGELFF. CDR3 bases: TGTGCCAGCAGCCGTGGGGACAGGTTAGACACCGGGGAGCTGTTTTTT.

The CDR3 DNA reads as TGTGCCAGCAGCTTGGACCCCCGGGTAGGTGACTATGGCTACACCTTC. This sequence encodes CASSLDPRVGDYGYTF. The V and J genes are TRBV5-6 and TRBJ1-2; D is unresolved. This CDR3 comprises 16 residues. V lost 0 bases to trimming and J lost 3 bases, with 15 bases between them. Germline CDR1 reads SGHDT; CDR2 reads YYEEEE.

The chain recombines TRBV7-2 with TRBJ1-3; 7 nucleotides line up with TRBD1. This CDR3 region has 16 residues. CDR1 and CDR2 (germline): SGHTA, FQGNSA. Trimming cost V 1 base and J 2 bases; bases outside gene matches: 5. CDR3 amino acids: CASSLGHTGAGNTIYF. The CDR3 nucleotides read TGTGCCAGCAGCTTAGGGCACACAGGGGCTGGAAACACCATATATTTT.

This clone was recorded only once. The chain couples TRBV19 to TRBJ2-7, with D perhaps assigned TRBD1 or TRBD2 (6 bases each). The CDR3 runs 12 residues. Germline V CDR1 and CDR2: LNHDA, SQIVND (reference sequence). Trimming removed 6 bases from V and 3 bases from J, with 9 bases in between. DNA for the CDR3: TGTGCCAGTAGGAGGGGGGACTACGAGCAGTACTTC. This encodes CASRRGDYEQYF.

This sequence joins TRBV5-1 and TRBJ2-1, with D uncertain. CDR1 is SGHRS, CDR2 YFSETQ, per germline. The CDR3 spans 16 residues. The germline V and J ends were trimmed by 0 bases and 4 bases, with 14 bases remaining between them. The CDR3 is CASSLEGQSEYNEQFF. Here the CDR3 DNA reads TGCGCCAGCAGCTTGGAGGGTCAGAGCGAATACAATGAGCAGTTCTTC.

The rearrangement uses TRBV19 and TRBJ2-1, with TRBD2 matching over 11 bases. V dropped 0 bases and J dropped 4; count of bases not matched to a gene: 5. The CDR3 extends over 17 amino acids. Germline V lookup: CDR1 LNHDA, CDR2 SQIVND (reference sequence). CDR3 sequence: CASSIDWLAGGYNEQFF. CDR3 in DNA: TGTGCCAGTAGTATAGATTGGCTAGCGGGAGGTTACAATGAGCAGTTCTTC.

The chain combines TRBV4-1 with TRBJ2-2; 9 bases map to TRBD1. J lost 4 bases, V lost 2 bases, and 8 bases had no gene match. CDR1 is MGHRA, CDR2 YSYEKL, per germline. This CDR3 comprises 17 residues. CDR3 in DNA: TGCGCCAGCAGCCAACGTCCGGGACAGGGTATCACCGGGGAGCTGTTTTTT. As protein: CASSQRPGQGITGELFF.

This chain links TRBV15 with TRBJ2-7; 9 bases are shared with TRBD1. CDR1 and CDR2 from the germline V gene are LNHNV and YYDKDF (reference sequence). This CDR3 has 16 residues. After removal of 0 bases from V and 3 bases from J, the junction contained 6 bases not matched to a gene. The CDR3 spells CATSRDWGQGSYEQYF. DNA of the CDR3: TGTGCCACCAGCAGAGACTGGGGACAGGGTAGCTACGAGCAGTACTTC.

The chain couples TRBV9 to TRBJ2-4, with a tentative D call TRBD1 (8 bases). CDR3 size: 14 residues. Per germline, CDR1 SGDLS and CDR2 YYNGEE. Trimming shortened V by 0 bases and J by 6 bases, and 10 bases separated the two germline ends. The DNA for the CDR3 is TGTGCCAGCAGCGTAGACAGGGGGGGAAACATTCAGTACTTC. Its protein is CASSVDRGGNIQYF.

The V and J genes are TRBV28 and TRBJ2-7; 12 bases are shared with TRBD2. This CDR3 has 16 residues. Germline V gene sequence: CDR1 MDHEN, CDR2 SYDVKM. V lost 2 bases, J lost 7 bases, and 9 bases stayed unmatched. The CDR3 nucleotides read TGTGCCAGCAGTTTAGCCCAGGCTAGCGGGAGGGGAGAGCAGTACTTC. It specifies CASSLAQASGRGEQYF.

This clone was counted a few times. The genes are TRBV28 and TRBJ2-3; 7 nucleotides align to TRBD2. Germline assignment: CDR1 MDHEN and CDR2 SYDVKM. V dropped 10 bases and J dropped 7; count of bases not matched to a gene: 11. The CDR3 extends over 13 amino acids. The CDR3 DNA is TGTGCCACCCAGCGGGGAATGGGGAATACGCAGTATTTT. This encodes CATQRGMGNTQYF. Full variable domain (remainder filled in from reference TRBV28 and TRBJ2-3): DVKVTQSSRYLVKRTGEKVFLECVQDMDHENMFWYRQDPGLGLRLIYFSYDVKMKEKGDIPEGYSVSREKKERFSLILESASTNQTSMYLCATQRGMGNTQYFGPGTRLTVL.

This clone showed up just a few times. The V and J genes are TRBV9 and TRBJ2-1; the D is unclear. CDR1 and CDR2 from the germline V gene are SGDLS and YYNGEE. The V and J ends lost 0 bases and 7 bases respectively, with 2 bases between them. There are 11 residues in the CDR3. The CDR3 DNA follows: TGTGCCAGCAGCGTAGCTAATGAGCAGTTCTTC. Its protein product is CASSVANEQFF.

The chain is built from TRBV5-4 and TRBJ2-7; 10 bases are a match to TRBD2. There are 16 residues in the CDR3. Germline trimming cut 0 bases from V and 5 bases from J; bases unmatched to any gene: 8. Germline V CDR1 and CDR2: SGHNT, YYREEE (reference sequence). CDR3 DNA sequence: TGTGCCAGCAGCTTGGATGGTCTAGCGGGAGTTAACGAGCAGTACTTC. Translating gives CASSLDGLAGVNEQYF.

A single count supports this clone. The V call is TRBV2, the J call TRBJ1-6, with D possibly matching TRBD1 (5 bases). CDR3 length: 15 residues. Trimming removed 3 bases at V and 10 bases at J, with 16 bases between. CDR1 SNHLY and CDR2 FYNNEI come from the germline V gene. DNA for the CDR3: TGTGCCAGCAGTGAGGGGCAGGTCAGCCACTCACCCCTCCACTTT. Protein product: CASSEGQVSHSPLHF. Filled out from reference TRBV2 and TRBJ1-6, the complete variable domain reads EPEVTQTPSHQVTQMGQEVILRCVPISNHLYFYWYRQILGQKVEFLVSFYNNEISEKSEIFDDQFSVERPDGSNFTLKIRSTKLEDSAMYFCASSEGQVSHSPLHFGNGTRLTVT.

DNA for the CDR3: TGTGCCACCAAGAGGTCCAGCGGGTCTTACAATGAGCAGTTCTTC. Translation gives CATKRSSGSYNEQFF. The rearrangement uses TRBV6-4 and TRBJ2-1; TRBD2 might be the D (6 bases). CDR3 size: 15 residues. Trimming took off 10 bases at V and 4 bases at J, with 20 bases between the two ends. Germline V gene lookup returns CDR1 MRHNA and CDR2 SNTAGT.

This chain joins TRBV28 and TRBJ2-1; TRBD2 agrees at 9 bases. The CDR3 totals 15 residues. Germline trimming cut 3 bases from V and 7 bases from J; bases unmatched to any gene: 7. Germline CDR1 MDHEN, CDR2 SYDVKM. CDR3 loop: CASSFNSGSPNEQFF. DNA of the CDR3: TGTGCCAGCAGTTTCAATAGCGGGAGTCCAAATGAGCAGTTCTTC.

The chain has TRBV7-9 and TRBJ2-3, with a weak D call TRBD2 (5 bases). The V gene's germline CDR1 is SEHNR and CDR2 FQNEAQ (reference sequence). This CDR3 contains 16 residues. The V and J ends lost 4 bases and 0 bases respectively, with 14 bases between them. The CDR3 loop reads CASSWRALDSTDTQYF. The CDR3, as DNA: TGTGCCAGCAGCTGGCGGGCACTAGATAGCACAGATACGCAGTATTTT.

The table lists this clone with a count of one. This chain uses TRBV7-2 with TRBJ2-2, with D perhaps matching TRBD2 (6 bases). V lost 2 bases, J lost 4 bases, and 11 bases lay in between. Looked up from germline, CDR1 is SGHTA and CDR2 is FQGNSA. CDR3 length: 15 amino acids. CDR3 nucleotide sequence: TGTGCCAGCAGCTTAAGGCTAGCGCTCACCGGGGAGCTGTTTTTT. It specifies CASSLRLALTGELFF. Full variable domain (remainder filled in from reference TRBV7-2 and TRBJ2-2): GAGVSQSPSNKVTEKGKDVELRCDPISGHTALYWYRQSLGQGLEFLIYFQGNSAPDKSGLPSDRFSAERTGGSVSTLTIQRTQQEDSAVYLCASSLRLALTGELFFGEGSRLTVL.

The V call is TRBV2, the J call TRBJ1-5; D gene ambiguous. The V gene's germline CDR1 is SNHLY and CDR2 FYNNEI. Trimming pared 3 bases from V and 6 bases from J, leaving 12 bases between. This CDR3 spans 14 amino acids. The CDR3 DNA follows: TGTGCCAGCAGTGACCCAGTGGGGATTCAGCCCCAGCATTTT. This sequence encodes CASSDPVGIQPQHF.

The chain carries TRBV13 and TRBJ1-5, with a tentative D call TRBD1 (5 bases). The V and J ends lost 0 bases and 3 bases respectively, with 9 bases between them. Germline V gene data show CDR1 as PRHDT and CDR2 as FYEKMQ (reference sequence). This CDR3 has 15 amino acids. The CDR3 DNA follows: TGTGCCAGCAGCTTAGGCACAGGTATCAATCAGCCCCAGCATTTT. It specifies CASSLGTGINQPQHF.

The rearrangement links TRBV19 to TRBJ2-7, with 7 nucleotides matching TRBD2. Germline trimming cut 3 bases from V and 2 bases from J; bases unmatched to any gene: 7. The germline V gene encodes CDR1 LNHDA and CDR2 SQIVND (reference sequence). The CDR3 has 15 residues. The CDR3 loop reads CASSIRAGLTYEQYF. The CDR3 nucleotides are TGTGCCAGTAGTATTCGAGCGGGACTCACCTACGAGCAGTACTTC.

This clone has a single count. This CDR3 reads CASSPIGTSGRNEQFF. The CDR3 bases are TGTGCCAGCAGCCCAATCGGGACTAGCGGGAGGAATGAGCAGTTCTTC. The chain carries TRBV7-2 and TRBJ2-1; 15 nucleotides align to TRBD2. The CDR3 runs to 16 residues. CDR1 is SGHTA and CDR2 is FQGNSA in the germline V gene. The V gene end was trimmed by 5 bases and the J gene end by 7 bases; junction bases not matched to a gene: 6.

This chain joins TRBV7-9 and TRBJ1-4; unclear D gene. Germline V lookup: CDR1 SEHNR, CDR2 FQNEAQ (reference sequence). The CDR3 length is 14 residues. Trimming removed 5 bases at V and 5 bases at J, with 12 bases between. DNA of the CDR3: TGTGCCAGCAGCGGGCCGGTGAGGAATGAAAAACTGTTTTTT. Its protein is CASSGPVRNEKLFF.

The chain uses TRBV6-1 and TRBJ2-1, with D perhaps TRBD2 (6 bases). The CDR3 has 12 residues. Trimming cost V 3 bases and J 13 bases, with 13 bases left between them. Germline V gives CDR1 MNHNS, CDR2 SASEGT. The CDR3 protein is CASSEPGLLQFF. CDR3 in DNA: TGTGCCAGCAGTGAGCCGGGACTCCTACAGTTCTTC.

This clone occurred once. The chain combines TRBV25-1 with TRBJ1-1; D is unclear. The V and J ends lost 5 bases and 6 bases respectively, with 10 bases between them. Germline V gives CDR1 MGHDK, CDR2 SYGVNS. The CDR3 has 12 amino acids. The CDR3 coding sequence is TGTGCCAGCAGTAGCTACAGTTCTGAAGCTTTCTTT. This encodes CASSSYSSEAFF.

The chain uses TRBV7-8 and TRBJ1-5, with a possible D match to TRBD1 (6 bases). Germline lookup yields CDR1 SGHVS and CDR2 FQNEAQ. CDR3 length equals 13 residues. V was shortened by 3 bases and J by 9 bases, with 12 bases between the two germline ends. CDR3: CASSLREDRPQHF. The CDR3 bases are TGTGCCAGCAGCTTGAGAGAGGACAGGCCCCAGCATTTT. The variable domain in full, completed from reference TRBV7-8 and TRBJ1-5, reads GAGVSQSPRYKVAKRGQDVALRCDPISGHVSLFWYQQALGQGPEFLTYFQNEAQLDKSGLPSDRFFAERPEGSVSTLKIQRTQQEDSAVYLCASSLREDRPQHFGDGTRLSIL.

The chain links TRBV5-1 to TRBJ2-7, with 11 bases fitting TRBD1. Germline CDR1 is SGHRS and CDR2 is YFSETQ. This CDR3 region has 12 residues. The DNA of the CDR3 is TGCGCAAGCGGGACAGGGGGACGGGAGCAGTACTTC. Translating it yields CASGTGGREQYF. Based on the CDR3 plus reference TRBV5-1 and TRBJ2-7, the full variable domain is KAGVTQTPRYLIKTRGQQVTLSCSPISGHRSVSWYQQTPGQGLQFLFEYFSETQRNKGNFPGRFSGRQFSNSRSEMNVSTLELGDSALYLCASGTGGREQYFGPGTRLTVT.